This T cell receptor (beta chain) emerged from a study of shared clonotypes between healthy human individuals. Clones were read by immunoSEQ multiplex PCR, and TCRdb kept only the in-frame ones, dropping some. The sample yields about 800,000 clones, about 97% seen once. Germline values: CDR1 SGHAT, CDR2 FQNNGV. The ends lost 1 base at V and 4 bases at J; junction bases unmatched: 7. This CDR3 spans 16 amino acids. The naive CD8 fraction comprised CD45RO-negative cells positively selected for CCR7 and excluded terminally differentiated effector memory CD45RA+ cells. Input material: naive CD8+ T cells sorted from blood. The V call is TRBV11-2, the J call TRBJ2-1; 7 nucleotides line up with TRBD2. The TCR comes from a man under 40 in good health. CDR3 DNA: TGTGCCAGCAGCTTAGGGGTTTGGCGGGAGTACAATGAGCAGTTCTTC. Translation: CASSLGVWREYNEQFF.